This T cell receptor beta chain appears in the sequencing data of a study of T cell responses to AZD1222 COVID-19 vaccine. General study points: Spike-specific TCR breadth and depth both grew after two AZD1222 doses.

Only in-frame clones appear in the TCRdb table, and some are missing; sequencing was by immunoSEQ multiplex PCR. The sample yields roughly 160,000 clones, roughly nine tenths seen once. This clone occurred once. What it recognizes is unknown. The clonotype was recovered from an adult who received the AZD1222 COVID-19 vaccine. The sequencing used peripheral blood, collected 28 days after the second AZD1222 dose.

The CDR3 sequence: CASSLVGGANQPQHF. Here the CDR3 DNA reads TGTGCCAGCAGCTTAGTGGGAGGGGCCAATCAGCCCCAGCATTTT. This chain links TRBV7-2 with TRBJ1-5; D may be TRBD1 (5 bases). This CDR3 is built from 15 residues. Germline V gives CDR1 SGHTA, CDR2 FQGNSA. V was shortened by 1 base and J by 3 bases, with 10 bases between the two germline ends. Full variable domain (missing parts from reference TRBV7-2 and TRBJ1-5): GAGVSQSPSNKVTEKGKDVELRCDPISGHTALYWYRQSLGQGLEFLIYFQGNSAPDKSGLPSDRFSAERTGGSVSTLTIQRTQQEDSAVYLCASSLVGGANQPQHFGDGTRLSIL.